The 19 T cell receptor beta chains in this list originate from one sample, sequenced in a study of response to subunit inactivated influenza vaccine. TCRdb processed the RT-PCR reads anew with MiXCR; each CDR3 protein has one entry. This sample has approximately 500,000 distinct CDR3 sequences; approximately 12% occur once, and the top ten carry about an eighth. This sample comprised PBMCs from blood, obtained roughly 48 days after vaccination. The receptors shown here come from a man aged 50 to 59 who received an inactivated influenza vaccine.

This clonotype has a count of ten or more. The chain links TRBV12-3 or TRBV12-4 to TRBJ2-3; possible D gene TRBD1, 6 bases. This CDR3 has 14 residues. V was cut by 4 bases and J by 2 bases, with 10 bases left in between. The chain's CDR3 is CASSSGVVTDTQYF. DNA of the CDR3: TGTGCCAGCAGTTCAGGGGTAGTCACAGATACGCAGTATTTT.

The CDR3 region has the DNA TGTGCCAGCAGCTTAAGGGCAAGATTCCCCACAGATACGCAGTATTTT. Protein product: CASSLRARFPTDTQYF. V gene TRBV7-9 combines with J gene TRBJ2-3, with D unclear. V was pared by 2 bases and J by 2 bases, with 14 bases between. Germline lookup yields CDR1 SEHNR and CDR2 FQNEAQ (reference sequence). This CDR3 is 16 amino acids long.

This rearrangement joins TRBV5-1 to TRBJ1-2; the D is unclear. The V end was cut by 0 bases, the J end by 8 bases, with 11 bases between. The CDR3 contains 13 residues. From germline, CDR1 is SGHRS and CDR2 YFSETQ. CDR3 nucleotide sequence: TGCGCCAGCAGCTTGGCCACGGGTGAAGGCTACACCTTC. Amino acid sequence: CASSLATGEGYTF.

The sample holds many counts of this clonotype. This chain links TRBV4-2 with TRBJ2-7, with D possibly called TRBD1 or TRBD2 (5 bases each). The CDR3 length is 15 residues. Germline V gene lookup returns CDR1 LGHNA and CDR2 YNFKEQ. V was shortened by 1 base and J by 0 bases, with 10 bases between the two germline ends. The CDR3 is CASSQAERGSYEQYF. In DNA, the CDR3 is TGTGCCAGCAGCCAAGCCGAGAGGGGCTCCTACGAGCAGTACTTC.

The chain has TRBV27 and TRBJ2-1; TRBD1 is a possible D gene (5 bases). V was clipped by 0 bases and J by 5 bases, with 17 bases between them. The CDR3 length is 17 residues. Germline CDR1 is MNHEY and CDR2 is SMNVEV (reference sequence). CDR3 amino acids: CASSLSIPAGWHNEQFF. The CDR3 DNA reads TGTGCCAGCAGTTTATCGATACCTGCAGGGTGGCACAATGAGCAGTTCTTC.

This clonotype was seen a handful of times. This chain links TRBV5-1 with TRBJ1-1, with TRBD1 identical over 7 bases. The junction had 6 bases not matched to a gene; V was cut back by 6 bases and J by 1 base. In germline, CDR1 is SGHRS, CDR2 YFSETQ. The CDR3 consists of 14 residues. This chain's CDR3 is CASTIDRANTEAFF. CDR3 nucleotide sequence: TGCGCCAGCACAATCGACAGGGCGAACACTGAAGCTTTCTTT. Looking up the rest from reference TRBV5-1 and TRBJ1-1 gives the full variable domain: KAGVTQTPRYLIKTRGQQVTLSCSPISGHRSVSWYQQTPGQGLQFLFEYFSETQRNKGNFPGRFSGRQFSNSRSEMNVSTLELGDSALYLCASTIDRANTEAFFGQGTRLTVV.

This clonotype showed up many times. The gene calls are TRBV30 and TRBJ2-7; possibly TRBD1 for D (6 bases). Trimming left V 3 bases short and J 2 bases short, with 11 bases between. CDR3 length: 13 residues. CDR1 GTSNPN and CDR2 SVGIG come from the germline V gene (reference sequence). CDR3 loop: CAWSRGHTYEQYF. DNA for the CDR3: TGTGCCTGGAGCAGGGGCCATACCTACGAGCAGTACTTC.

The rearrangement uses TRBV5-1 and TRBJ1-1, with 7 bases lining up with TRBD1. The CDR3 sequence is 13 residues long. The trim removed 5 bases at V and 2 bases at J, leaving 3 bases unmatched. Per the germline V gene, CDR1 is SGHRS and CDR2 is YFSETQ. The CDR3 here is CASRTGTNTEAFF. CDR3 nucleotide sequence: TGCGCCAGCAGGACAGGGACTAACACTGAAGCTTTCTTT.

The count of this clonotype is one. The chain is built from TRBV7-8 and TRBJ2-7; 7 positions agree with TRBD2. There are 15 residues in the CDR3. The germline CDR1 and CDR2 sequences are SGHVS and FQNEAQ. V shed 4 bases and J 7 bases; nucleotides not matched to a gene: 13. The CDR3 sequence is CASSSLDGRGGEQYF. The CDR3 nucleotides are TGTGCCAGCAGCTCACTCGACGGTCGGGGAGGGGAGCAGTACTTC.

This chain links TRBV20-1 with TRBJ1-5, with D unresolved. Trimming removed 3 bases from V and 2 bases from J, with 8 bases in between. The length of the CDR3 is 13 residues. Per germline, CDR1 DFQATT and CDR2 SNEGSKA (reference sequence). The CDR3 DNA follows: TGCAGTGCTAGTAGGTACCGCAATCAGCCCCAGCATTTT. Residues: CSASRYRNQPQHF.

This clonotype was seen only a few times. The rearrangement joins TRBV7-2 to TRBJ1-2; 8 bases match TRBD1. This CDR3 is built from 15 residues. V lost 4 bases, J lost 7 bases, and 11 bases stayed unmatched. In germline, CDR1 is SGHTA, CDR2 FQGNSA. CDR3 DNA: TGTGCCAGCAGCTCCGGGACAGGTCCCCAGGGTGGCTACACCTTC. It translates to CASSSGTGPQGGYTF.

V is TRBV5-1 and J is TRBJ2-3; D might be TRBD1 (6 bases). V was shortened by 1 base and J by 0 bases, with 9 bases between the two germline ends. This CDR3 region has 15 residues. Per germline, CDR1 SGHRS and CDR2 YFSETQ. This CDR3 reads CASSLQGKSTDTQYF. The CDR3 nucleotides are TGCGCCAGCAGCTTGCAGGGGAAGAGCACAGATACGCAGTATTTT.

There are a few counts of this clonotype. The chain uses TRBV7-6 and TRBJ2-3, with D possibly being TRBD1 or TRBD2 (5 bases each). The CDR3 loop spans 15 amino acids. Trimming pared 3 bases from V and 6 bases from J, leaving 16 bases between. The germline V gene has CDR1 SGHVS and CDR2 FNYEAQ. The CDR3 loop is CASSFEGSTPDTQYF. Here the CDR3 DNA reads TGTGCCAGCAGCTTTGAGGGGAGCACCCCTGATACGCAGTATTTT.

This clonotype was observed a few times. The chain couples TRBV9 to TRBJ2-3; D possibly uses TRBD1 or TRBD2 (5 bases each). Trimming removed 0 bases at V and 1 base at J, with 12 bases between. Germline lookup yields CDR1 SGDLS and CDR2 YYNGEE. The CDR3 runs 16 residues. The CDR3 bases are TGTGCCAGCAGCGTAGCGGGGACCGTCCGCACAGATACGCAGTATTTT. This gives the protein CASSVAGTVRTDTQYF.

CDR3 loop: CASSQTGFDTGELFF. DNA for the CDR3: TGTGCCAGCAGCCAGACTGGGTTTGACACCGGGGAGCTGTTTTTT. The chain uses TRBV9 and TRBJ2-2; D unresolved. V was shortened by 4 bases and J by 3 bases, with 13 bases between the two germline ends. Germline V lookup: CDR1 SGDLS, CDR2 YYNGEE. This CDR3 comprises 15 residues.

This clonotype was seen more than once but under ten times. V usage is TRBV5-5 and J usage is TRBJ2-2; TRBD2 is a possible D gene (6 bases). Looked up from germline, CDR1 is SGHKS and CDR2 is YYEKEE (reference sequence). V lost 2 bases and J lost 7, with 9 bases in between. CDR3 size: 13 residues. This chain's CDR3 is CASSLLGGGELFF. In DNA, the CDR3 is TGTGCCAGCAGCTTACTGGGAGGCGGGGAGCTGTTTTTT.

V usage is TRBV7-7 and J usage is TRBJ2-5; a weak D match, TRBD2 (5 bases). The CDR3 length is 13 residues. Per germline, CDR1 SSHAT and CDR2 FNYEAQ (reference sequence). The V and J ends lost 3 bases and 0 bases respectively, with 5 bases between them. CDR3 amino acids: CASSFGNQETQYF. The CDR3 DNA reads as TGTGCCAGCAGCTTCGGGAACCAAGAGACCCAGTACTTC.

This chain uses TRBV7-8 with TRBJ1-2; D is ambiguous. V lost 1 base and J 3 bases, leaving 12 bases between the germline ends. CDR1 SGHVS and CDR2 FQNEAQ come from the germline V gene. The CDR3 extends over 15 amino acids. CDR3 residues: CASSLERAEYYGYTF. The CDR3 DNA sequence: TGTGCCAGCAGCTTAGAGAGGGCAGAATACTATGGCTACACCTTC.

This clonotype was counted only a few times. The gene calls are TRBV6-2 or TRBV6-3 and TRBJ2-6; D unclear. Deletions cut 10 bases from V and 8 bases from J, with 9 bases between. The CDR3 has 11 amino acids. CDR1 and CDR2 (germline): MNHEY, SVGEGT. The CDR3 is CATLRTNVLTF. Here the CDR3 DNA reads TGTGCCACGCTCAGGACCAACGTCCTGACTTTC.